This TCR beta chain was recovered during a study of shared clonotypes between healthy human individuals. Points from the study as a whole: Naive CD4 clonotypes were shared across a handful of donors at 5% to 6%. The generation probabilities recorded for non-shared clonotypes fell below those of clonotypes shared by all four donors.

The CDR3 covers 14 residues. The germline gives CDR1 SGHDT, CDR2 YYEEEE. V was shortened by 0 bases and J by 1 base, with 7 bases between the two germline ends. Assay used: immunoSEQ multiplex PCR; TCRdb lists only in-frame clones, some missing. This table holds over a million clones, around 78% found once. Donors included only healthy HIV-negative adults lacking recent acute infections or vaccinations. For this clone: Its antigen is still unknown.

The chain is built from TRBV5-6 and TRBJ2-5; D is unresolved. Sequencing was done on a sample of memory CD4+ T cells from PBMCs. Documented subset: CD45RA-negative fraction. This clonotype was sampled from a man between 18 and 35 years old in good health. Some clones in this sample may be carry-over from other donors' samples. The DNA of the CDR3 is TGTGCCAGCAGCTTGGTCAGTCTCCAAGAGACCCAGTACTTC. Amino acids: CASSLVSLQETQYF.